These 21 T cell receptor beta chains share one sample of origin, sequenced in a study of blood T cell repertoires in COVID-19. Assay: immunoSEQ multiplex PCR; the TCRdb copy retains only in-frame clones and omits some. The sample shows 210,000 or so clones, about 85% of them seen only once. The sample comprised peripheral blood. These receptor sequences come from a woman of 80 years or more with active or convalescent COVID-19.

The chain joins TRBV15 to TRBJ2-6; D is ambiguous. The CDR3 is made up of 16 amino acids. Germline-derived CDR1 and CDR2 are LNHNV and YYDKDF (reference sequence). The V and J ends lost 3 bases and 0 bases respectively, with 9 bases between them. The CDR3 nucleotides are TGTGCCACCAGCAGGTCGGTAGACTCTGGGGCCAACGTCCTGACTTTC. The encoded protein is CATSRSVDSGANVLTF. Drawing the rest from reference TRBV15 and TRBJ2-6, the complete variable domain is DAMVIQNPRYQVTQFGKPVTLSCSQTLNHNVMYWYQQKSSQAPKLLFHYYDKDFNNEADTPDNFQSRRPNTSFCFLDIRSPGLGDTAMYLCATSRSVDSGANVLTFGAGSRLTVL.

The rearrangement uses TRBV19 and TRBJ1-1, with D perhaps TRBD1 (6 bases). Germline V gene lookup returns CDR1 LNHDA and CDR2 SQIVND (reference sequence). V was trimmed by 4 bases and J by 2 bases, leaving 11 bases between them. CDR3 length equals 14 residues. Here the CDR3 DNA reads TGTGCCAGTAGTACCTGGACAGCAAACACTGAAGCTTTCTTT. Its translation: CASSTWTANTEAFF.

The CDR3 bases are TGTGCCAGTAGCCCCCCGGATCAGCCCCAGCATTTT. Residues: CASSPPDQPQHF. This rearrangement joins TRBV19 to TRBJ1-5; no clear D gene. The CDR3 runs 12 residues. CDR1 and CDR2 from the germline V gene are LNHDA and SQIVND (reference sequence). The V gene lost 6 bases and the J gene lost 5 bases, with 8 bases spanning the gap.

This clone was found once. The V gene is TRBV6-5, the J gene TRBJ2-5; 11 bases align to TRBD2. V was pared by 6 bases and J by 4 bases, with 4 bases of the junction left unmatched. The germline CDR1 and CDR2 sequences are MNHEY and SVGAGI. The CDR3 has 14 amino acids. CDR3 bases: TGTGCCAGCAGGGCGACTAGCGGGGTAGAGACCCAGTACTTC. It specifies CASRATSGVETQYF.

This clone was detected a few times. The chain joins TRBV7-9 to TRBJ2-1, with a possible D match to TRBD2 (5 bases). Germline V gives CDR1 SEHNR, CDR2 FQNEAQ (reference sequence). The CDR3 covers 15 residues. Trimming stripped 7 bases from V and 4 bases from J, with 17 bases between. The CDR3 DNA sequence: TGTGCCAGCATGGCGGGCCAAGTGGGGTACAATGAGCAGTTCTTC. This gives the protein CASMAGQVGYNEQFF.

The V and J genes are TRBV5-1 and TRBJ1-2, with 9 bases fitting TRBD1. The CDR3 has 14 amino acids. With 4 bases clipped from V and 4 bases from J, the junction kept 5 bases outside the gene matches. Germline-derived CDR1 and CDR2 are SGHRS and YFSETQ. The CDR3 sequence is CASSPDRGFYGYTF. CDR3 bases: TGCGCCAGCAGCCCGGACAGGGGATTCTATGGCTACACCTTC. Complete variable domain (other parts from reference TRBV5-1 and TRBJ1-2): KAGVTQTPRYLIKTRGQQVTLSCSPISGHRSVSWYQQTPGQGLQFLFEYFSETQRNKGNFPGRFSGRQFSNSRSEMNVSTLELGDSALYLCASSPDRGFYGYTFGSGTRLTVV.

This clone showed up just once. V and J are TRBV19 and TRBJ1-2, with D possibly being TRBD1 (5 bases). V lost 6 bases to trimming and J lost 0 bases, with 17 bases between them. Germline V gene data show CDR1 as LNHDA and CDR2 as SQIVND (reference sequence). The CDR3 runs 16 residues. CDR3 sequence (DNA): TGTGCCAGTAGGCTCCTTGGGCAGGGCACTAACTATGGCTACACCTTC. Its protein is CASRLLGQGTNYGYTF.

This rearrangement joins TRBV30 to TRBJ2-5, with 9 nucleotides matching TRBD2. In germline, CDR1 is GTSNPN, CDR2 SVGIG (reference sequence). The length of the CDR3 is 15 residues. The trim removed 4 bases at V and 4 bases at J, leaving 10 bases unmatched. The CDR3 reads CAWNSQRGDRETQYF. The CDR3 DNA follows: TGTGCCTGGAATTCCCAGCGGGGGGACCGAGAGACCCAGTACTTC.

This clone was seen a single time. The chain is built from TRBV7-2 and TRBJ1-5, with 9 bases fitting TRBD1. This CDR3 has 13 amino acids. The germline gives CDR1 SGHTA, CDR2 FQGNSA. V was clipped by 5 bases and J by 9 bases; unmatched bases: 5. The CDR3 bases are TGTGCCAGCAGCGACAGGGGGGGTCGGCCCCAGCATTTT. This codes for CASSDRGGRPQHF.

The chain combines TRBV9 with TRBJ2-3; TRBD2 agrees at 11 bases. Germline CDR1 reads SGDLS; CDR2 reads YYNGEE. Trimming removed 4 bases from V and 4 bases from J; junction bases left unmatched: 2. The CDR3 covers 14 residues. CDR3 sequence: CASSPSGRSDTQYF. The CDR3 DNA reads as TGTGCCAGCAGCCCTAGCGGGAGGTCAGATACGCAGTATTTT.

The chain is built from TRBV3-1 (or the pseudogene TRBV3-2) and TRBJ2-1; 10 bases map to TRBD2. The trim removed 4 bases at V and 5 bases at J, leaving 8 bases unmatched. Germline-derived CDR1 and CDR2 are LGHDT and YNNKEL (reference sequence). CDR3 length equals 16 residues. CDR3 DNA sequence: TGTGCCAGCAGCCTGGGGACTAGCGAAAAGAACAATGAGCAGTTCTTC. This sequence encodes CASSLGTSEKNNEQFF.

The chain employs TRBV2 and TRBJ2-7; D ambiguous. This CDR3 spans 10 amino acids. With 7 bases removed from V and 3 bases from J, the gap between germline ends came to 4 bases. Germline CDR1 SNHLY, CDR2 FYNNEI. CDR3 coding DNA: TGTGCCAGCAAACTCTACGAGCAGTACTTC. Translation: CASKLYEQYF.

The J gene is TRBJ2-7, the V gene TRBV9, with 11 bases identical to TRBD2. The ends lost 4 bases at V and 2 bases at J; junction bases unmatched: 14. Germline-derived CDR1 and CDR2 are SGDLS and YYNGEE. CDR3 length: 18 residues. In DNA form, the CDR3 reads TGTGCCAGCAGCCCTCAGCTCCGGGGGACTAGCGGTCCCTACGAGCAGTACTTC. It yields the protein CASSPQLRGTSGPYEQYF.

The chain joins TRBV28 to TRBJ1-2; 9 bases fit TRBD1. The CDR3 covers 15 residues. The germline CDR1 and CDR2 sequences are MDHEN and SYDVKM. Trimming cost V 6 bases and J 4 bases; bases outside gene matches: 9. The CDR3 region is CASRTGTGNLYGYTF. DNA for the CDR3: TGTGCCAGCAGAACCGGGACAGGGAATCTCTATGGCTACACCTTC.

CDR3 DNA sequence: TGTGCCAGCAGTTTCGATCAGGGAACTGGTGGCTACACCTTC. This gives the protein CASSFDQGTGGYTF. This chain connects TRBV27 to TRBJ1-2; weak D call: TRBD1 (5 bases). V lost 3 bases to trimming and J lost 7 bases, with 15 bases between them. Germline CDR1 is MNHEY and CDR2 is SMNVEV (reference sequence). The CDR3 contains 14 residues.

The chain's CDR3 is CASNPGRGFNYGYTF. CDR3 sequence (DNA): TGTGCCAGCAACCCGGGCAGGGGCTTCAACTATGGCTACACCTTC. The gene calls are TRBV27 and TRBJ1-2; D perhaps matches TRBD1 (6 bases). Germline values: CDR1 MNHEY, CDR2 SMNVEV (reference sequence). V shed 7 bases and J shed 2 bases, with 17 bases lying between them. This CDR3 comprises 15 residues.

This sequence joins TRBV19 and TRBJ2-6; perhaps TRBD1 as D (5 bases). V was shortened by 5 bases and J by 0 bases, with 14 bases between the two germline ends. Per the germline V gene, CDR1 is LNHDA and CDR2 is SQIVND (reference sequence). This CDR3 comprises 17 residues. CDR3 in amino acids: CASSPQSTGSGANVLTF. The DNA for the CDR3 is TGTGCCAGTAGTCCGCAATCAACAGGCTCTGGGGCCAACGTCCTGACTTTC. Using reference TRBV19 and TRBJ2-6 for the parts outside the CDR3, the full variable domain is DGGITQSPKYLFRKEGQNVTLSCEQNLNHDAMYWYRQDPGQGLRLIYYSQIVNDFQKGDIAEGYSVSREKKESFPLTVTSAQKNPTAFYLCASSPQSTGSGANVLTFGAGSRLTVL.

This chain links TRBV5-1 with TRBJ2-7, with TRBD1 as a possible D gene (6 bases). CDR1 and CDR2 (germline): SGHRS, YFSETQ. V was clipped by 0 bases and J by 2 bases, with 12 bases between them. The CDR3 has 15 residues. CDR3 region: CASSLEHTGTYEQYF. CDR3 DNA sequence: TGCGCCAGCAGCTTGGAGCATACAGGGACCTACGAGCAGTACTTC. The variable domain in full, completed from reference TRBV5-1 and TRBJ2-7, reads KAGVTQTPRYLIKTRGQQVTLSCSPISGHRSVSWYQQTPGQGLQFLFEYFSETQRNKGNFPGRFSGRQFSNSRSEMNVSTLELGDSALYLCASSLEHTGTYEQYFGPGTRLTVT.

The CDR3 DNA is TGTGCCAGCAGCCGTCGGGGTGACACTGAAGCTTTCTTT. This encodes CASSRRGDTEAFF. The chain is built from TRBV7-3 and TRBJ1-1; D call uncertain. The CDR3 loop spans 13 amino acids. Looked up from germline, CDR1 is SGHTA and CDR2 is FQGTGA. The V gene lost 5 bases and the J gene lost 3 bases, with 10 bases spanning the gap.

In DNA, the CDR3 is TGTGCCAGCAGCACCACTTCGACAGGGAGTGAAGCTTTCTTT. This codes for CASSTTSTGSEAFF. This chain uses TRBV7-2 with TRBJ1-1, with 7 nucleotides matching TRBD1. The CDR3 covers 14 residues. V lost 5 bases, J lost 7 bases, and 10 bases stayed unmatched. Germline-derived CDR1 and CDR2 are SGHTA and FQGNSA.

V and J are TRBV29-1 and TRBJ1-1; TRBD1 aligns across 7 bases. After removal of 6 bases from V and 1 base from J, the junction contained 5 bases not matched to a gene. Per the germline V gene, CDR1 is SQVTM and CDR2 is ANQGSEA. The CDR3 is 13 amino acids. The CDR3 region has the DNA TGCAGCGTCTCAACAGGGGCGAACACTGAAGCTTTCTTT. This codes for CSVSTGANTEAFF. Complete variable domain (other parts from reference TRBV29-1 and TRBJ1-1): SAVISQKPSRDICQRGTSLTIQCQVDSQVTMMFWYRQQPGQSLTLIATANQGSEATYESGFVIDKFPISRPNLTFSTLTVSNMSPEDSSIYLCSVSTGANTEAFFGQGTRLTVV.